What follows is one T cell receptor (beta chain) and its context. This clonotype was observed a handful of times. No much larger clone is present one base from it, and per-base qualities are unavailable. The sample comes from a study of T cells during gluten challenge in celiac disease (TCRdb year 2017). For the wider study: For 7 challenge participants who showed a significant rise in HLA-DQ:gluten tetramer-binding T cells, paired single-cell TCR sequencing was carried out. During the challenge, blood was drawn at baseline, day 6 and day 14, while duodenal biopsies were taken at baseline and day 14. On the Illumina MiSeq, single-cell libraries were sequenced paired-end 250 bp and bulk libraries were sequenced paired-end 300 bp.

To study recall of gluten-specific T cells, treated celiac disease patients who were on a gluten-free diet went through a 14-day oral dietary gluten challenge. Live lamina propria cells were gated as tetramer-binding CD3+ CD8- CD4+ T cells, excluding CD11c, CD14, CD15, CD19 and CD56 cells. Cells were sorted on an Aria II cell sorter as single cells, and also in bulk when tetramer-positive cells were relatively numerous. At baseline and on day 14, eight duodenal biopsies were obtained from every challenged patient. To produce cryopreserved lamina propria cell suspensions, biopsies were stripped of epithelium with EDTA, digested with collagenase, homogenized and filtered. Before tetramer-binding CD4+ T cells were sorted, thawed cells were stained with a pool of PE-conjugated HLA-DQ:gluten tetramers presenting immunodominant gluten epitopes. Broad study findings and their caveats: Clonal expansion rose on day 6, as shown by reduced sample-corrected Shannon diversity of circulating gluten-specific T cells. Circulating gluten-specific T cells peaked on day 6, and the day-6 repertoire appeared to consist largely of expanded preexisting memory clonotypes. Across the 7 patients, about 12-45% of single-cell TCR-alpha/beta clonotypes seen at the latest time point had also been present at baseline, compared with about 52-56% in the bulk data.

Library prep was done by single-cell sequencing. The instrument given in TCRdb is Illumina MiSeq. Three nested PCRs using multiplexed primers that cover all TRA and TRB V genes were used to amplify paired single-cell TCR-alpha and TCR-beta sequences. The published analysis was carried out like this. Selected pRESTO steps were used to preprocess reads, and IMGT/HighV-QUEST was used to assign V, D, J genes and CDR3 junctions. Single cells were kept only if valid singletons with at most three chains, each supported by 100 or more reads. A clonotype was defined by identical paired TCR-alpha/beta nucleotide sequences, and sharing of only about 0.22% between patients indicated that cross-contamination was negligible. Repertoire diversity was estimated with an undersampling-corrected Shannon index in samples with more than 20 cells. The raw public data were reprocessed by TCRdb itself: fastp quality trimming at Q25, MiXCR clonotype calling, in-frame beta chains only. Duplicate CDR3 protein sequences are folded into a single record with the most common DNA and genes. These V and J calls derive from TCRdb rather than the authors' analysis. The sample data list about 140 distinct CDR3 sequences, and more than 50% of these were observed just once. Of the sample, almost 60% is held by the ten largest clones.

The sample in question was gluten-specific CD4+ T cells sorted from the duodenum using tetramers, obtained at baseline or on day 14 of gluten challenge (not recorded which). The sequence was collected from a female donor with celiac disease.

The CDR3 sequence is CASRKWDQPQHF. Here is the DNA: TGTGCCAGCAGGAAGTGGGATCAGCCCCAGCATTTT. This chain is built from TRBV6-2 or TRBV6-3 and TRBJ1-5, with the D gene too uncertain to name. CDR1 and CDR2 were assigned from the germline V gene as MNHEY and SVGEGT. V lost 6 bases and J lost 5 bases; the stretch between them is 8 bases long. CDR3 length: 12 amino acids, cysteine to phenylalanine. Kept here is only the CDR3 DNA, which spans 36 bases and is read in frame from base 1.